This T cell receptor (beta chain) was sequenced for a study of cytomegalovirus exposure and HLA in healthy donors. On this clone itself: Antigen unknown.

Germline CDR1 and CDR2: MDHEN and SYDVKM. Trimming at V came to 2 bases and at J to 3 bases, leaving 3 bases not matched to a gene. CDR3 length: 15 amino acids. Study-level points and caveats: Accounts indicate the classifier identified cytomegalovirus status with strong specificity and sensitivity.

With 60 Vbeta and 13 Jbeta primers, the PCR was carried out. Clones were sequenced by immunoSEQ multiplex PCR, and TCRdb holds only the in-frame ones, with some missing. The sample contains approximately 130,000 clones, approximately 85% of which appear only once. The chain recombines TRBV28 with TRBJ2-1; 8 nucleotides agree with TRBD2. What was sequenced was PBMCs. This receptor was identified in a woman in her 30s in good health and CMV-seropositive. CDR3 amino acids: CASSLAGGLYNEQFF. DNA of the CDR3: TGTGCCAGCAGTTTAGCGGGGGGTCTCTACAATGAGCAGTTCTTC. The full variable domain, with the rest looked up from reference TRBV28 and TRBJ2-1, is DVKVTQSSRYLVKRTGEKVFLECVQDMDHENMFWYRQDPGLGLRLIYFSYDVKMKEKGDIPEGYSVSREKKERFSLILESASTNQTSMYLCASSLAGGLYNEQFFGPGTRLTVL.